Listed below are T cell receptor beta chains from one sample, sequenced in a study of cytomegalovirus exposure and HLA in healthy donors. Clones were sequenced by immunoSEQ multiplex PCR, and TCRdb holds only the in-frame ones, with some missing. The table shows over 90,000 clones, with approximately 73% occurring only once. Specimen: PBMCs. Every receptor here comes from a middle-aged man in good health and CMV-seronegative. Both conserved end residues are part of each CDR3. Fields, in order: CDR3 protein, CDR3 DNA, V gene, J gene, clone size, D gene. D genes are given only for firm matches. For some rows the clone size is stated as once, few or many, or as a class when expanded; others skip it.

CDR3aa: CASRNRGAWDPQHF
CDR3nt: TGTGCCAGCCGTAACAGGGGAGCATGGGATCCCCAGCATTTT
v_gene: TRBV28
j_gene: TRBJ1-5
abundance: -
d_gene: TRBD1

CDR3aa: CAISDPPGDSYGYTF
CDR3nt: TGTGCCATCAGTGACCCACCGGGAGACTCCTATGGCTACACCTTC
v_gene: TRBV10-3
j_gene: TRBJ1-2
abundance: -
d_gene: -

CDR3aa: CASSIRTGASYNEQFF
CDR3nt: TGTGCCAGCAGCATCCGGACAGGGGCCTCCTACAATGAGCAGTTCTTC
v_gene: TRBV7-9
j_gene: TRBJ2-1
abundance: -
d_gene: TRBD1

CDR3aa: CASSPGYQETQYF
CDR3nt: TGTGCCAGCAGTCCAGGGTACCAAGAGACCCAGTACTTC
v_gene: TRBV28
j_gene: TRBJ2-5
abundance: -
d_gene: -

CDR3aa: CASRRRGGAYEQYF
CDR3nt: TGCGCCAGCAGGAGACGGGGGGGGGCCTACGAGCAGTACTTC
v_gene: TRBV5-1
j_gene: TRBJ2-7
abundance: once
d_gene: TRBD2

CDR3aa: CASGEPSGGSTDTQYF
CDR3nt: TGTGCTAGTGGTGAGCCTAGCGGGGGTAGCACAGATACGCAGTATTTT
v_gene: TRBV12-5
j_gene: TRBJ2-3
abundance: -
d_gene: TRBD2

CDR3aa: CASRGTGDEAFF
CDR3nt: TGTGCCAGCAGAGGGACAGGGGATGAAGCTTTCTTT
v_gene: TRBV9
j_gene: TRBJ1-1
abundance: -
d_gene: TRBD1

CDR3aa: CASSEGDGELFF
CDR3nt: TGTGCCAGCAGCGAGGGGGACGGGGAGCTGTTTTTT
v_gene: TRBV7-9
j_gene: TRBJ2-2
abundance: -
d_gene: -

CDR3aa: CASSPSYEQYF
CDR3nt: TGTGCCAGCAGCCCTTCCTACGAGCAGTACTTC
v_gene: TRBV5-5
j_gene: TRBJ2-7
abundance: -
d_gene: -

CDR3aa: CASSLVRVEQFF
CDR3nt: TGTGCCAGCAGCTTAGTGAGGGTTGAGCAGTTCTTC
v_gene: TRBV7-2
j_gene: TRBJ2-1
abundance: -
d_gene: -